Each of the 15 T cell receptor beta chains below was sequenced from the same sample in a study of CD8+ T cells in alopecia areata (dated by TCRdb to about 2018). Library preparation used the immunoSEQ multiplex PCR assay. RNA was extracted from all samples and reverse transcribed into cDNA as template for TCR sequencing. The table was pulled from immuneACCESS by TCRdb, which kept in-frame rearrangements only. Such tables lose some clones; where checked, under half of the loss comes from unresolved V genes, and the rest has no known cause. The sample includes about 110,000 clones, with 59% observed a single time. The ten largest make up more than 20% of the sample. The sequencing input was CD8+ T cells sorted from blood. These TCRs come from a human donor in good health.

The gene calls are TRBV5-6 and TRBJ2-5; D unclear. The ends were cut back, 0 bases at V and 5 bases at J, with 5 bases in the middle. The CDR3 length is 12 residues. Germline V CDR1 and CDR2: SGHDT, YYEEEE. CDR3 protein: CASSLVGETQYF. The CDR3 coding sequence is TGTGCCAGCAGCTTGGTTGGGGAGACCCAGTACTTC.

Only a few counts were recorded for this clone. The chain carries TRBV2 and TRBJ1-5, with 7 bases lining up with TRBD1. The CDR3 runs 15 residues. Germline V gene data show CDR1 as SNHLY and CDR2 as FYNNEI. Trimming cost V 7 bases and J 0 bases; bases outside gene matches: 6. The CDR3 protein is CASTGGQYSNQPQHF. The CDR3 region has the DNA TGTGCCAGCACCGGGGGACAGTATAGCAATCAGCCCCAGCATTTT.

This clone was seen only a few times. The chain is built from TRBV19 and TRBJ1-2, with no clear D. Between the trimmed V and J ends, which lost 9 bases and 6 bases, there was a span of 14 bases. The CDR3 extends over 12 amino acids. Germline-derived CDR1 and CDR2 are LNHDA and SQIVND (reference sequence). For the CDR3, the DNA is TGTGCCAGCCAACATCCCGCCCATGGCTACACCTTC. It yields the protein CASQHPAHGYTF.

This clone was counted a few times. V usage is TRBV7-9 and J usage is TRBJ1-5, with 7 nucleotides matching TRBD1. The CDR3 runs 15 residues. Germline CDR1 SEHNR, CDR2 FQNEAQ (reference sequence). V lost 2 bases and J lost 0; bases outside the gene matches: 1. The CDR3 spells CASSLQGDSNQPQHF. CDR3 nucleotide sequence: TGTGCCAGCAGCTTACAGGGGGATAGCAATCAGCCCCAGCATTTT.

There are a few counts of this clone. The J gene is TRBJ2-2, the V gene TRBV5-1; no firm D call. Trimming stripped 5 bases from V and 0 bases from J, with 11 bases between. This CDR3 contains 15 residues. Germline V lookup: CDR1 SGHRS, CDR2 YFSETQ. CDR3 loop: CASRSELANTGELFF. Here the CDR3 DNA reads TGCGCCAGCAGATCGGAGCTTGCGAACACCGGGGAGCTGTTTTTT.

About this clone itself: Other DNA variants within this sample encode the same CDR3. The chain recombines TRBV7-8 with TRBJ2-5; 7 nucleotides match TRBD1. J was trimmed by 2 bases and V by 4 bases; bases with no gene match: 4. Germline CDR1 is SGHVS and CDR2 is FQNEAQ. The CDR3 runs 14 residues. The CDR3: CASSSHRGQETQYF. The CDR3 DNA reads TGTGCCAGCAGCTCGCACAGGGGACAAGAGACCCAGTACTTC.

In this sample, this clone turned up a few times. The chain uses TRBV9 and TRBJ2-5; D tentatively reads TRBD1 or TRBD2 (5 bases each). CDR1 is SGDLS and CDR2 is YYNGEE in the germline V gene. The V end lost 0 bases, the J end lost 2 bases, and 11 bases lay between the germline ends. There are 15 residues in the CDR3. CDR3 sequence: CASSVEGDVQETQYF. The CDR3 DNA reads TGTGCCAGCAGCGTAGAAGGGGACGTACAAGAGACCCAGTACTTC. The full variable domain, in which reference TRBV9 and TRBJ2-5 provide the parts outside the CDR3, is DSGVTQTPKHLITATGQRVTLRCSPRSGDLSVYWYQQSLDQGLQFLIQYYNGEERAKGNILERFSAQQFPDLHSELNLSSLELGDSALYFCASSVEGDVQETQYFGPGTRLLVL.

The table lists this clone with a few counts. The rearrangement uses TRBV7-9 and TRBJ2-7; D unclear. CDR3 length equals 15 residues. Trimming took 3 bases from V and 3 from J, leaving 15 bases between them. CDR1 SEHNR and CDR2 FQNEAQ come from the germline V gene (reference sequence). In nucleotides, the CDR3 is TGTGCCAGCAGCTTTACCGAGAGCAGATACTACGAGCAGTACTTC. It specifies CASSFTESRYYEQYF. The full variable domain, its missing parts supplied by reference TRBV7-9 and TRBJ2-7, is DTGVSQNPRHKITKRGQNVTFRCDPISEHNRLYWYRQTLGQGPEFLTYFQNEAQLEKSRLLSDRFSAERPKGSFSTLEIQRTEQGDSAMYLCASSFTESRYYEQYFGPGTRLTVT.

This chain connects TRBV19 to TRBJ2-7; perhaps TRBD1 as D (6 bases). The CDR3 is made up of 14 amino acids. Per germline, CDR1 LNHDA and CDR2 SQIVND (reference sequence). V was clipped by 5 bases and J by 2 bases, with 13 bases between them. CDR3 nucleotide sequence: TGTGCCAGTAGTGGGACACTAACCCCCTACGAGCAGTACTTC. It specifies CASSGTLTPYEQYF.

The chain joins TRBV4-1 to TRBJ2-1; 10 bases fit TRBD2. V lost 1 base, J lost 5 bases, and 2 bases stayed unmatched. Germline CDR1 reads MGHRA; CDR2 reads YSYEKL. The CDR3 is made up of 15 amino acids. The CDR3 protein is CASSQVSGGDNEQFF. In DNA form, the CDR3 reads TGCGCCAGCAGCCAAGTCAGCGGGGGGGACAATGAGCAGTTCTTC.

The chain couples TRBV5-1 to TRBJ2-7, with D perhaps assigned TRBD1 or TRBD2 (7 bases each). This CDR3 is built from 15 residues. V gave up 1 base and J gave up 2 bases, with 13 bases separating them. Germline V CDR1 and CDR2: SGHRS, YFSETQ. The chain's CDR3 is CASSLTPGGAYEQYF. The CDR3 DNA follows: TGCGCCAGCAGCTTGACCCCAGGGGGGGCCTACGAGCAGTACTTC.

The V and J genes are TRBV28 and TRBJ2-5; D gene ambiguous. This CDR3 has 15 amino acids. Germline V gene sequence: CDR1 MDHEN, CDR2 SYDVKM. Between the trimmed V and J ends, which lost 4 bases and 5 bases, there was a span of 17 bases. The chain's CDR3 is CASSSPRPPRETQYF. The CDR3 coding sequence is TGTGCCAGCAGTTCCCCCCGGCCGCCACGGGAGACCCAGTACTTC.

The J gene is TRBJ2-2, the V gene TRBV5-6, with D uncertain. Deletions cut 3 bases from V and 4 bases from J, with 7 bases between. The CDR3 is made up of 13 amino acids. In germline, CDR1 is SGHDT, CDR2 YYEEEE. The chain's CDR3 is CASSYASTGELFF. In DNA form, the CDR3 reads TGTGCCAGCAGCTACGCGTCCACCGGGGAGCTGTTTTTT.

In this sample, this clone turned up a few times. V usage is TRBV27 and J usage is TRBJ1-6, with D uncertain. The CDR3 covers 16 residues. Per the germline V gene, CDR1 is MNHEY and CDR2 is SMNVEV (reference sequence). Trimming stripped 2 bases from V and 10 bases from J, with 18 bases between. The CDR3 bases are TGTGCCAGCAGTTTACTTCCGGCGGCCTGGAGGTCACCCCTCCACTTT. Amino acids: CASSLLPAAWRSPLHF.

CDR3 DNA sequence: TGTGCCAGCAGCTTGGTGGCCGATAATGGCTACACCTTC. It translates to CASSLVADNGYTF. The chain joins TRBV5-6 to TRBJ1-2; no clear D. Looked up from germline, CDR1 is SGHDT and CDR2 is YYEEEE. The CDR3 runs 13 residues. Trimming shortened V by 0 bases and J by 6 bases, and 9 bases separated the two germline ends. The entire variable domain, with the rest obtained from reference TRBV5-6 and TRBJ1-2, is as follows: DAGVTQSPTHLIKTRGQQVTLRCSPKSGHDTVSWYQQALGQGPQFIFQYYEEEERQRGNFPDRFSGHQFPNYSSELNVNALLLGDSALYLCASSLVADNGYTFGSGTRLTVV.